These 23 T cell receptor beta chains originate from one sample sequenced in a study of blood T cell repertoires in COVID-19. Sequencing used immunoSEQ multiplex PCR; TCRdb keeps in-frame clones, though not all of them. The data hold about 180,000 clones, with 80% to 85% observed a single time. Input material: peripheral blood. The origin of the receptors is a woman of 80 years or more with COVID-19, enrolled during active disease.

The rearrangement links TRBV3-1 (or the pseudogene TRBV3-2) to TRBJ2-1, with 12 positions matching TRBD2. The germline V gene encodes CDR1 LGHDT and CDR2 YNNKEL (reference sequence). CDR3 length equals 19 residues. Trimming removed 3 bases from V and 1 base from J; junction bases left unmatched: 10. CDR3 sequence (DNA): TGTGCCAGCAGCCATCCTGGACTAGCGGGACCTCAGTCCTACAATGAGCAGTTCTTC. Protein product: CASSHPGLAGPQSYNEQFF.

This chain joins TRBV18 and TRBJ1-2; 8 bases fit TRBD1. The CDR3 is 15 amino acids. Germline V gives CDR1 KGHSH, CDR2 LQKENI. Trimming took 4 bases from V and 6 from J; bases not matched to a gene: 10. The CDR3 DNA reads TGTGCCAGCTCACTTGGGACAGGACCTTCTAATGGCTACACCTTC. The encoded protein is CASSLGTGPSNGYTF.

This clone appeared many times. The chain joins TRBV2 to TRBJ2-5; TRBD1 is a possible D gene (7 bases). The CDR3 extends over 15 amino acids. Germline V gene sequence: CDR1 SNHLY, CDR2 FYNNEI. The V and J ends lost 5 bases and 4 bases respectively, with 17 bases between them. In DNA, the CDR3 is TGTGCCAGCAGTAGTGGCGGGAACAGGGGAGAGACCCAGTACTTC. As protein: CASSSGGNRGETQYF.

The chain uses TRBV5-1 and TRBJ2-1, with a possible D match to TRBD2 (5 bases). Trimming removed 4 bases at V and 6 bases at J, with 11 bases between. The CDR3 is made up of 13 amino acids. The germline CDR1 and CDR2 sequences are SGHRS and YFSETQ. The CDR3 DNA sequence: TGCGCCAGCAGCCCGGACGGACTCAATGAGCAGTTCTTC. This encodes CASSPDGLNEQFF.

The chain's CDR3 is CASSPSRSFDYGYTF. CDR3 coding DNA: TGTGCCAGCTCACCAAGTAGGAGTTTCGACTATGGCTACACCTTC. This chain links TRBV18 with TRBJ1-2; D is uncertain. CDR3 length: 15 amino acids. V gave up 2 bases and J gave up 3 bases, with 13 bases separating them. In germline, CDR1 is KGHSH, CDR2 LQKENI.

The chain's CDR3 is CASSITPGQRNTEAFF. The CDR3 DNA sequence: TGTGCCAGTAGTATAACCCCGGGACAGAGGAACACTGAAGCTTTCTTT. This chain uses TRBV19 with TRBJ1-1; 7 bases line up with TRBD1. From germline, CDR1 is LNHDA and CDR2 SQIVND (reference sequence). The CDR3 is made up of 16 amino acids. Trimming removed 2 bases from V and 1 base from J; junction bases left unmatched: 7.

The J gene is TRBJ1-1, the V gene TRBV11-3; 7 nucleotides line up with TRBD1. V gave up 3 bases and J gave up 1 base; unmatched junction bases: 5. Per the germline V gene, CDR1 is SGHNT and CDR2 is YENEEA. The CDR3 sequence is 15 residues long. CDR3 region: CASSFAGTANTEAFF. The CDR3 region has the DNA TGTGCCAGCAGCTTCGCCGGGACAGCGAACACTGAAGCTTTCTTT.

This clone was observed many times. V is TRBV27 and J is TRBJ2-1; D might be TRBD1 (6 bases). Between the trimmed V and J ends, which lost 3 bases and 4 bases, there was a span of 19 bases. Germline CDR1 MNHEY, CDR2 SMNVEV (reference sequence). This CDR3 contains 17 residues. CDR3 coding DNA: TGTGCCAGCAGTTTTCCCAGCCACTCCACAGGGTACAATGAGCAGTTCTTC. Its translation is CASSFPSHSTGYNEQFF.

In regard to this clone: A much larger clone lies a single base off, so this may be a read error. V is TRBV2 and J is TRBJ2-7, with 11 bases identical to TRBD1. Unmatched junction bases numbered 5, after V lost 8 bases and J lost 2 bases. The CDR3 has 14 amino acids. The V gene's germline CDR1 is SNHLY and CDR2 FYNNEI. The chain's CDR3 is CASGPGQGAYEQYF. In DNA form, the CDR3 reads TGTGCCAGCGGCCCGGGACAGGGGGCCTACGAGCAGTACTTC.

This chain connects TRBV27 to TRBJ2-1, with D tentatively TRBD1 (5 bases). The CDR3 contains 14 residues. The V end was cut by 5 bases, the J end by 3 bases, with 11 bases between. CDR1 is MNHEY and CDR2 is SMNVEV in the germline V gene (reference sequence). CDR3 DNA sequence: TGTGCCAGCAGTCCGCAGGGTTTCTACAATGAGCAGTTCTTC. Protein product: CASSPQGFYNEQFF.

CDR3 amino acids: CSGSGVAETQYF. The CDR3 DNA sequence: TGCAGCGGGTCGGGGGTTGCAGAGACCCAGTACTTC. The rearrangement joins TRBV29-1 to TRBJ2-5, with D tentatively TRBD2 (6 bases). Trimming cost V 7 bases and J 4 bases, with 13 bases left between them. Germline V CDR1 and CDR2: SQVTM, ANQGSEA. This CDR3 has 12 residues.

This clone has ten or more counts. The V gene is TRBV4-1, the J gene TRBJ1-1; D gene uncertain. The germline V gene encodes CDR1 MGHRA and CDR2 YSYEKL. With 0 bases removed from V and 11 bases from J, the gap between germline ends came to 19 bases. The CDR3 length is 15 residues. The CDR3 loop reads CASSQDGVQLPGAFF. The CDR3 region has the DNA TGCGCCAGCAGCCAAGATGGGGTGCAGCTCCCGGGGGCTTTCTTT.

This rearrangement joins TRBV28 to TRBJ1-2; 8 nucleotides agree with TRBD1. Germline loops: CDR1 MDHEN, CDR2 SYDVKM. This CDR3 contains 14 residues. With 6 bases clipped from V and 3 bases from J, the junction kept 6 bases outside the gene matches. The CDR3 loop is CASRPGGADYGYTF. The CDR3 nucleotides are TGTGCCAGCAGGCCAGGGGGCGCCGACTATGGCTACACCTTC.

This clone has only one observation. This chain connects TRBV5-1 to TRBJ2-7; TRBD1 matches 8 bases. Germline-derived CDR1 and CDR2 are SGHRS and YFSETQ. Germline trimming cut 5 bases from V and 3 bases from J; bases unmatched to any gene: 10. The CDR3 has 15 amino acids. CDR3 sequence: CASRKDRDPIYEQYF. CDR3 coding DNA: TGCGCCAGCAGAAAGGACAGGGACCCAATCTACGAGCAGTACTTC.

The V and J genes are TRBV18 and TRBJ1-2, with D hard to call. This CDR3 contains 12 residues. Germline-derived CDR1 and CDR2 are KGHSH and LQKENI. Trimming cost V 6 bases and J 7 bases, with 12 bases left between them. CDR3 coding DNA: TGTGCCAGCTCTTACGGACTTGCTGGCTACACCTTC. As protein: CASSYGLAGYTF.

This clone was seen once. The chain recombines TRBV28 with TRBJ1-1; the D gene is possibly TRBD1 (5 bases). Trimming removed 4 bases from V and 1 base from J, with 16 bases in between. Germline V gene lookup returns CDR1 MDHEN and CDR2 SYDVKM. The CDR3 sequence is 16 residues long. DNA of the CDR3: TGTGCCAGCAGTTCGCCAGTCAGGGAATGGAACACTGAAGCTTTCTTT. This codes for CASSSPVREWNTEAFF. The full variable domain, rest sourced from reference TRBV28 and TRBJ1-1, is DVKVTQSSRYLVKRTGEKVFLECVQDMDHENMFWYRQDPGLGLRLIYFSYDVKMKEKGDIPEGYSVSREKKERFSLILESASTNQTSMYLCASSSPVREWNTEAFFGQGTRLTVV.

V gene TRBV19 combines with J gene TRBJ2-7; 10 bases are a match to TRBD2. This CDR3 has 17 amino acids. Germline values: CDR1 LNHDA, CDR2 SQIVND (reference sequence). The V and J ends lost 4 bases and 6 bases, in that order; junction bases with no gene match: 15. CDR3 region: CASSTGLATALLSEQYF. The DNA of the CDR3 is TGTGCCAGTAGTACGGGACTAGCGACGGCTTTACTCTCCGAGCAGTACTTC.

The CDR3 loop is CASSPGTGAAYEQYF. As DNA, the CDR3 is TGTGCCAGCAGCCCAGGGACAGGGGCGGCCTACGAGCAGTACTTC. The J gene is TRBJ2-7, the V gene TRBV5-6, with TRBD1 matching 10 bases. The CDR3 totals 15 residues. Trimming removed 4 bases from V and 2 bases from J; junction bases left unmatched: 6. Germline V lookup: CDR1 SGHDT, CDR2 YYEEEE.

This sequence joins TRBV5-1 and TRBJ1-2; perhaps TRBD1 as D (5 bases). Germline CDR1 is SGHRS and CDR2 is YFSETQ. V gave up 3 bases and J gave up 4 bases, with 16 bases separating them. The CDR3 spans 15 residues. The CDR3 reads CASSSPMGRTYGYTF. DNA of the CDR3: TGCGCCAGCAGCTCGCCAATGGGGCGCACCTATGGCTACACCTTC.

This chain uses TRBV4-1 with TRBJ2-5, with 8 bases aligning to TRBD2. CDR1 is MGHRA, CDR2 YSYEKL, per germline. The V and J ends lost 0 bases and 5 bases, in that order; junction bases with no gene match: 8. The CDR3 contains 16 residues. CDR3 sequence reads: CASSQDQSGRSETQYF. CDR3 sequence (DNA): TGCGCCAGCAGCCAAGATCAAAGCGGGAGATCGGAGACCCAGTACTTC.

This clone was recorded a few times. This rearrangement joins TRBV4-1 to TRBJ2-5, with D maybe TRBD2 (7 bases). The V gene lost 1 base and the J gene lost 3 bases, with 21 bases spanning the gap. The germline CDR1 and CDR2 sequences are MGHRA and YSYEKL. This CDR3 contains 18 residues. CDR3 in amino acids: CASSQGRGGERRKETQYF. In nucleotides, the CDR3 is TGCGCCAGCAGCCAAGGGAGGGGGGGCGAGAGACGGAAAGAGACCCAGTACTTC.

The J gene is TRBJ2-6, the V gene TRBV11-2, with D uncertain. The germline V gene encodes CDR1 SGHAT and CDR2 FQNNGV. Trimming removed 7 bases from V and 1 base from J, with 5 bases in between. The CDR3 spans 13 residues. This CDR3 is CASIASGANVLTF. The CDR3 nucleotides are TGTGCCAGCATAGCTTCTGGGGCCAACGTCCTGACTTTC.

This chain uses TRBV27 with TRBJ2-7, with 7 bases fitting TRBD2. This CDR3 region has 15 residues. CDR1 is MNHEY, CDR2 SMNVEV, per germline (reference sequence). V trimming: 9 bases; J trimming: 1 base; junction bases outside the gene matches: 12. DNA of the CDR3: TGTGCCAGTTCCCGGAGCGGCGGGGGATCCTACGAGCAGTACTTC. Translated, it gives CASSRSGGGSYEQYF.